This TCR beta chain was sequenced during a study of T-cell memory formation after mild COVID-19. TCRdb recomputed calls from the 5' RACE reads with MiXCR, one row per CDR3 protein. Among approximately 570,000 distinct CDR3 sequences, 18% were seen once, and the ten largest hold around 12%. Germline V CDR1 and CDR2: MGHRA, YSYEKL. V was clipped by 4 bases and J by 5 bases; unmatched bases: 4. CDR3 length: 14 residues. Study findings and constraints: Nothing confirmed that second-wave clones peaking on day 37 were specific for SARS-CoV-2. Cross-reactive memory apparently joined, as some responding clones appeared in pre-infection memory. Later expanders leaned toward CD4+, whereas clones contracting from day 15 to 85 were balanced CD4/CD8.

In its sample, this clonotype was seen a few times. As yet, its antigen is unknown. The material sequenced was PBMCs or a T cell subset sorted from them (not recorded which). The sequence was obtained from an adult woman who had mild COVID-19 (a few samples of this study predate the infection). Cell type and time point are not known. The chain joins TRBV4-1 to TRBJ2-7, with TRBD1 matching 11 bases. CDR3 nucleotide sequence: TGCGCCAGCAGCCGCGGACAGGGGGCCCACGAGCAGTACTTC. Translated: CASSRGQGAHEQYF.